The clone carrying this TCR beta chain appeared many times. TCRdb analysed the 5' RACE reads with MiXCR anew, one entry per CDR3 protein. The table has 50,000 to 60,000 distinct CDR3 sequences, 5.7% seen once. This sample is drawn from a study of T cells after yellow fever vaccination. For the study at large: Sorting of the EM, EMRA, CM and Tscm memory subsets was carried out using CD3, CD45RA, CCR7 and CD95. Study conclusions and caveats: Abundant contaminating clonotypes from the bulk population could appear in FACS-sorted repertoires.

CDR3 length: 12 amino acids. The V gene lost 4 bases and the J gene lost 4 bases, with 7 bases spanning the gap. This sequence joins TRBV12-3 or TRBV12-4 and TRBJ2-5, with D unclear. The clonotype comes from a young man who received the YFV17D yellow fever vaccine. The material sequenced was PBMCs, either bulk or a sorted T-cell subset (CD4+, CD8+, memory, or dextramer-sorted; not recorded which), taken on the day of the yellow fever booster vaccination. The CDR3 coding sequence is TGTGCCAGCAGTTGGTACCGAGAGACCCAGTACTTC. Protein product: CASSWYRETQYF.